This T cell receptor beta chain was recovered during a study of pediatric ulcerative colitis. During colonoscopy, one to two rectal pinch biopsies were collected. This clone has only one observation. V gave up 4 bases and J gave up 0 bases, with 15 bases separating them. This CDR3 is built from 16 residues. Germline assignment: CDR1 SGHDT and CDR2 YYEEEE. Using immunoSEQ multiplex PCR, the repertoire was profiled, and TCRdb retains in-frame clones only, with some absent. The table has around 12,000 clones, roughly three quarters seen once. The sample consisted of gut tissue. The chain combines TRBV5-6 with TRBJ2-3, with D perhaps TRBD2 (6 bases). The source of this sequence is a boy under 18 who was a control in a study of pediatric ulcerative colitis. The CDR3 spells CASSPRGRSSTDTQYF. The CDR3 DNA is TGTGCCAGCAGCCCGCGGGGCAGGTCTAGCACAGATACGCAGTATTTT.